Sequencing of this T cell receptor (beta chain) was carried out in a study of blood T cells in healthy people across ages. With a J-beta primer mix and a sample-barcoded 5' primer, a second PCR ran 7 to 11 cycles. TCRdb re-called the 5' RACE reads with MiXCR, one entry per CDR3 protein. The sample lists about 1,000,000 distinct CDR3 sequences, 40% to 50% occurring once. The CDR3 runs 14 residues. V gave up 5 bases and J gave up 3 bases; unmatched junction bases: 4. CDR1 and CDR2 (germline): SGHDT, YYEEEE. Every sample yielded at least 7 million isolated PBMCs. The chain is built from TRBV5-6 and TRBJ2-7; 11 bases fit TRBD1. The sequencing sample was made of blood. The origin of this receptor is a woman aged 60-75 years in good health. For the CDR3, the DNA is TGTGCCAGCAGGGGACAGGGGGAGAACTACGAGCAGTACTTC. Translation gives CASRGQGENYEQYF. The full variable domain, its missing parts supplied by reference TRBV5-6 and TRBJ2-7, is DAGVTQSPTHLIKTRGQQVTLRCSPKSGHDTVSWYQQALGQGPQFIFQYYEEEERQRGNFPDRFSGHQFPNYSSELNVNALLLGDSALYLCASRGQGENYEQYFGPGTRLTVT.